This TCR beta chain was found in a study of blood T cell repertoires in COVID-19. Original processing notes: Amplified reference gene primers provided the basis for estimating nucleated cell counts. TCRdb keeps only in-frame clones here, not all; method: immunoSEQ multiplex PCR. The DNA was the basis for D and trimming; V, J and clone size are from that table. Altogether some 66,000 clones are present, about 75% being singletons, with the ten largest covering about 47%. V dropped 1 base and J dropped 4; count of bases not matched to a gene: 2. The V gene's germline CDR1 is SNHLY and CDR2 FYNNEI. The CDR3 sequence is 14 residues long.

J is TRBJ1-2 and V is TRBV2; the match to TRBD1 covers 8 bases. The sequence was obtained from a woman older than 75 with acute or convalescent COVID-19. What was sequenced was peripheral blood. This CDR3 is CASSEGTGLYGYTF. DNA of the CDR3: TGTGCCAGCAGTGAAGGGACAGGGCTCTATGGCTACACCTTC.